Each of the 7 T cell receptor beta chains below was sequenced from the same sample in a study of T cells after yellow fever vaccination. MiXCR was run by TCRdb on the 5' RACE reads, yielding one entry per CDR3 protein. The data contain roughly 520,000 distinct CDR3 sequences, around a fifth of them singletons. The sequenced sample was PBMCs, obtained about 20 days after the first yellow fever vaccination. Every receptor here comes from a man younger than 35 who received the YFV17D yellow fever vaccine.

The chain combines TRBV21-1 with TRBJ2-2. TRBV21-1 is a listed pseudogene. The CDR3 has 12 residues. Here the CDR3 DNA reads TGTGCCAGCATTCAAACCACCGGGGAGCTGTTTTTT. Protein: CASIQTTGELFF.

The chain employs TRBV7-3 and TRBJ1-1; D ambiguous. The CDR3 is 13 amino acids. Germline V gene data show CDR1 as SGHTA and CDR2 as FQGTGA. The V and J ends lost 2 bases and 4 bases respectively, with 8 bases between them. DNA of the CDR3: TGTGCCAGCAGCTTATACGAGAGCACTGAAGCTTTCTTT. It specifies CASSLYESTEAFF.

This clonotype was recorded a few times. The chain has TRBV7-6 and TRBJ2-3, with TRBD1 identical over 9 bases. Per the germline V gene, CDR1 is SGHVS and CDR2 is FNYEAQ. Germline trimming cut 5 bases from V and 0 bases from J; bases unmatched to any gene: 6. This CDR3 has 16 amino acids. CDR3 nucleotides: TGTGCCAGCAGCGAACGACAGGGGGGAAGCACAGATACGCAGTATTTT. As protein: CASSERQGGSTDTQYF. Together with reference TRBV7-6 and TRBJ2-3, the CDR3 gives the full variable domain: GAGVSQSPRYKVTKRGQDVALRCDPISGHVSLYWYRQALGQGPEFLTYFNYEAQQDKSGLPNDRFSAERPEGSISTLTIQRTEQRDSAMYRCASSERQGGSTDTQYFGPGTRLTVL.

This clonotype was detected only once. CDR3 residues: CASSLGGMETQYF. CDR3 bases: TGTGCCAGCAGCCTCGGGGGGATGGAGACCCAGTACTTC. This chain joins TRBV3-1 and TRBJ2-5; 7 positions agree with TRBD2. Germline CDR1 LGHDT, CDR2 YNNKEL (reference sequence). J was trimmed by 5 bases and V by 4 bases; bases with no gene match: 4. The CDR3 spans 13 residues.

The chain links TRBV28 to TRBJ2-2; TRBD1 aligns across 9 bases. There are 17 residues in the CDR3. The ends lost 9 bases at V and 1 base at J; junction bases unmatched: 12. Germline V gene data show CDR1 as MDHEN and CDR2 as SYDVKM. In DNA form, the CDR3 reads TGTGCCAGTCAAATTACAGGGGGCATTAAGAACACCGGGGAGCTGTTTTTT. This sequence encodes CASQITGGIKNTGELFF. The whole variable domain, filled in from reference TRBV28 and TRBJ2-2, reads DVKVTQSSRYLVKRTGEKVFLECVQDMDHENMFWYRQDPGLGLRLIYFSYDVKMKEKGDIPEGYSVSREKKERFSLILESASTNQTSMYLCASQITGGIKNTGELFFGEGSRLTVL.

The rearrangement uses TRBV20-1 and TRBJ2-7; D may be TRBD1 (6 bases). The ends were cut back, 5 bases at V and 4 bases at J, with 15 bases in the middle. The CDR3 runs to 13 residues. Germline V gene sequence: CDR1 DFQATT, CDR2 SNEGSKA (reference sequence). CDR3 region: CSALSTTGYEQYF. CDR3 in DNA: TGCAGTGCTTTGTCAACGACAGGTTACGAGCAGTACTTC.

This clonotype was detected once. The chain combines TRBV4-3 with TRBJ2-2, with TRBD1 matching 9 bases. This CDR3 is built from 17 residues. V lost 3 bases, J lost 6 bases, and 11 bases stayed unmatched. Germline V CDR1 and CDR2: LGHNA, YSLEER. CDR3 DNA sequence: TGCGCCAGCAGCCAGAAGGGACAGGGACGGGTCCCCGGGGAGCTGTTTTTT. Residues: CASSQKGQGRVPGELFF.